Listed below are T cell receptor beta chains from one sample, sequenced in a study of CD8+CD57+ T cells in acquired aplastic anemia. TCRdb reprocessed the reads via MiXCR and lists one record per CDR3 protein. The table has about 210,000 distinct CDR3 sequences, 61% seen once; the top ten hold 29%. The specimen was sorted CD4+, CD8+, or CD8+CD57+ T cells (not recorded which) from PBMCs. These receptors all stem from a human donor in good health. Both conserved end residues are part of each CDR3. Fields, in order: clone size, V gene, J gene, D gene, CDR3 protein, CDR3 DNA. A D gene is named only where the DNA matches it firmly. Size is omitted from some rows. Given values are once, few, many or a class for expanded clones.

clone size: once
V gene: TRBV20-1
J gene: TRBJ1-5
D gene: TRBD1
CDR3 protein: CSARSAGQAGRNQPQHF
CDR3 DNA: TGCAGTGCTAGATCCGCCGGACAGGCTGGGCGCAATCAGCCCCAGCATTTT

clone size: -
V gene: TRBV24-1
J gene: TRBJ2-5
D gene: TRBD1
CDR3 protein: CATSDFTDRGRETQYF
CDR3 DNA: TGTGCCACCAGTGATTTCACGGACAGGGGGCGCGAGACCCAGTACTTC

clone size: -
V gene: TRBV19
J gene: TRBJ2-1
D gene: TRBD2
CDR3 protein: CASTSGRGTYNEQFF
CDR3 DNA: TGTGCCAGTACTAGCGGGAGGGGTACCTACAATGAGCAGTTCTTC

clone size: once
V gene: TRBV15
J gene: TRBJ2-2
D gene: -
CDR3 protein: CATTQDGNTGELFF
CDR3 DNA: TGTGCCACCACTCAGGACGGGAACACCGGGGAGCTGTTTTTT

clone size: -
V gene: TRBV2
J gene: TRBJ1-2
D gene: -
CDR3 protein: CASSAGSKGYTF
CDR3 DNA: TGTGCCAGCAGTGCGGGATCTAAGGGCTACACCTTC

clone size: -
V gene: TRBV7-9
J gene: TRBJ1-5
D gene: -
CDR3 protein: CASSPLSNQPQHF
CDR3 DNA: TGTGCCAGCAGCCCCCTGAGCAATCAGCCCCAGCATTTT

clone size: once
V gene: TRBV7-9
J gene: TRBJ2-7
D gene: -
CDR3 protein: CASSGGWGSYEQYF
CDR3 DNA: TGTGCCAGCAGCGGGGGATGGGGCTCCTACGAGCAGTACTTC

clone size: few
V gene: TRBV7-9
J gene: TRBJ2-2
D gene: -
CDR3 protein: CASTSPQGHTGELFF
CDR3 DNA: TGTGCCAGCACATCCCCGCAGGGTCACACCGGGGAGCTGTTTTTT

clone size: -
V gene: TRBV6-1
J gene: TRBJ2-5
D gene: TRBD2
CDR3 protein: CASSETSGSQETQYF
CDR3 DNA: TGTGCCAGCAGTGAAACTAGCGGGAGCCAAGAGACCCAGTACTTC

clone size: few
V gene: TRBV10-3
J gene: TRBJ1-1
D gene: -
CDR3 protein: CAIRARGMNTEAFF
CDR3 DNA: TGTGCCATCAGAGCCAGGGGCATGAACACTGAAGCTTTCTTT

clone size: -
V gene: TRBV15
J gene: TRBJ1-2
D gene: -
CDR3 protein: CATSSPTFADGYTF
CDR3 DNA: TGTGCCACCAGCAGCCCGACATTCGCAGACGGCTACACCTTC

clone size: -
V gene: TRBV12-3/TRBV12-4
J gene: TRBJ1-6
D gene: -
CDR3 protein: CASSLAGSSNSPLHF
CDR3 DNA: TGTGCCAGCAGTTTAGCGGGCAGTTCAAATTCACCCCTCCACTTT

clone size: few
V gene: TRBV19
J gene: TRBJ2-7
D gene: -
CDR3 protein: CASSQTSSYEQYF
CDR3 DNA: TGTGCCAGTAGCCAAACCTCCTCCTACGAGCAGTACTTC

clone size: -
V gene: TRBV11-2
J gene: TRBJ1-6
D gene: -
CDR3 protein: CASSRAGGTSPLHF
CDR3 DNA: TGTGCCAGCAGCAGGGCTGGGGGTACTTCACCCCTCCACTTT

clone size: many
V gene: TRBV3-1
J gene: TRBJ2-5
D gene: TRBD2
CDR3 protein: CASSQTGGLETQYF
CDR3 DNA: TGTGCCAGCAGCCAAACGGGAGGCCTGGAGACCCAGTACTTC

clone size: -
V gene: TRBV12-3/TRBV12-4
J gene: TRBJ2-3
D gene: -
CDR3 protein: CASSSAVTDTQYF
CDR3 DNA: TGTGCCAGCAGTTCGGCCGTCACAGATACGCAGTATTTT

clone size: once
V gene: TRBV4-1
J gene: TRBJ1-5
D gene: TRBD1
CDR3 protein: CASSQVTGDQPHHF
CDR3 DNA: TGCGCCAGCAGCCAAGTGACAGGGGATCAGCCCCATCATTTT

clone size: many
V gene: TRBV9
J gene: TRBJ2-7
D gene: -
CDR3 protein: CASSVSGTPYEQYF
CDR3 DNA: TGTGCCAGCAGCGTCTCCGGGACACCCTACGAGCAGTACTTC

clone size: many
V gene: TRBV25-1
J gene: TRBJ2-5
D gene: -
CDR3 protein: CASSEVGDAETQYF
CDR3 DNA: TGTGCCAGCAGTGAAGTGGGGGACGCAGAGACCCAGTACTTC

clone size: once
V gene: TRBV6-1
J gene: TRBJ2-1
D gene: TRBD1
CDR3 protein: CASSSRQGSYNEQFF
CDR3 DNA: TGTGCCAGCAGTAGTAGACAGGGTTCCTACAATGAGCAGTTCTTC

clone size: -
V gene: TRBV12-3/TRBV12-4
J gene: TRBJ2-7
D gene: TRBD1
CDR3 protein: CASSPGTGGVHEQYF
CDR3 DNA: TGTGCCAGCAGTCCCGGGACAGGGGGCGTCCACGAGCAGTACTTC

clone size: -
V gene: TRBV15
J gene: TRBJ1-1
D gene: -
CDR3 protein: CATSRDHGLAMWVGAFF
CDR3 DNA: TGTGCCACCAGCAGAGATCACGGATTAGCGATGTGGGTGGGGGCTTTCTTT

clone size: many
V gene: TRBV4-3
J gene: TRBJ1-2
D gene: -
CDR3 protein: CASSQDRWTWDYGYTF
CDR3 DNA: TGCGCCAGCAGCCAAGATCGCTGGACCTGGGACTATGGCTACACCTTC

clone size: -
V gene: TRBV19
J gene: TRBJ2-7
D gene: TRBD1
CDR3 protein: CATANPKTGGSYEQYF
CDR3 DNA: TGTGCCACCGCCAACCCGAAAACAGGGGGCTCCTACGAGCAGTACTTC

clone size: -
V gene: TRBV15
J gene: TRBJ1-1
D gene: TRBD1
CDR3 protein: CATSRRQGAGTEAFF
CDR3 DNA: TGTGCCACCAGCAGGAGACAGGGGGCTGGCACTGAAGCTTTCTTT

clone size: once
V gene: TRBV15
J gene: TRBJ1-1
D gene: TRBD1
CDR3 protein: CATSIIDRVMTEAFF
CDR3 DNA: TGTGCCACCAGCATCATCGACAGGGTAATGACTGAAGCTTTCTTT

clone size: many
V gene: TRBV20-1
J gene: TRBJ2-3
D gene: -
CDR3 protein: CSARLVDSTDTQYF
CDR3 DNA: TGCAGTGCTAGACTCGTTGACAGCACAGATACGCAGTATTTT

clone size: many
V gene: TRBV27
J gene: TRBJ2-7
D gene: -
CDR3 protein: CASSFLEGEVYEQYF
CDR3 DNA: TGTGCCAGCAGTTTTCTTGAGGGAGAGGTATACGAGCAGTACTTC

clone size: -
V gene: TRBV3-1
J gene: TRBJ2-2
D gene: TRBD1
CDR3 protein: CASSLLDRGWDTGELFF
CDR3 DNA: TGTGCCAGCAGCCTCCTGGACAGGGGTTGGGACACCGGGGAGCTGTTTTTT

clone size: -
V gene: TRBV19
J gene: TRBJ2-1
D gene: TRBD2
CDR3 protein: CASSIGAGGEDEQFF
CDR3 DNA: TGTGCCAGTAGTATAGGAGCGGGGGGCGAAGATGAGCAGTTCTTC

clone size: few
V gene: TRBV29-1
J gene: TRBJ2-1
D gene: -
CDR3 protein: CSQDLGANEQFF
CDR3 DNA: TGCAGCCAAGATTTGGGGGCCAATGAGCAGTTCTTC

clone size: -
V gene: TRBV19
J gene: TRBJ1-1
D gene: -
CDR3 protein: CASSSSSFSTEAFF
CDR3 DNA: TGTGCCAGTAGTTCTTCCTCCTTTAGCACTGAAGCTTTCTTT

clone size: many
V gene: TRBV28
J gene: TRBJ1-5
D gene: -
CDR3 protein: CASSSLLTGNQPQHF
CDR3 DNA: TGTGCCAGCAGTTCCCTTTTGACAGGTAATCAGCCCCAGCATTTT

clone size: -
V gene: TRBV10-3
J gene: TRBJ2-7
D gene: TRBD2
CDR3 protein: CAISGAVLAVTYEQYF
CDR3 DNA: TGTGCCATCAGTGGGGCTGTACTAGCGGTTACCTACGAGCAGTACTTC

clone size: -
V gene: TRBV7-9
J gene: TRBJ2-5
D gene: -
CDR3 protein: CASSLGSLANQETQYF
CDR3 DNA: TGTGCCAGCAGCTTAGGGAGCCTAGCGAACCAAGAGACCCAGTACTTC

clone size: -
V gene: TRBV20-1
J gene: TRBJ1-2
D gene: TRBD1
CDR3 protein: CSARGGGGGYTF
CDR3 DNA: TGCAGTGCCAGGGGGGGCGGAGGAGGCTACACCTTC

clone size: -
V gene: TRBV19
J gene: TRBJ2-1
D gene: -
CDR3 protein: CASTLRTNYDQQFF
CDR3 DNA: TGTGCCAGTACCCTAAGGACTAACTACGATCAGCAGTTCTTC

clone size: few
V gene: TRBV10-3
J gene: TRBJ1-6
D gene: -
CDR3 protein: CAISETTASLLHF
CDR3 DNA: TGTGCCATCAGTGAGACAACAGCCTCCCTCCTCCACTTT

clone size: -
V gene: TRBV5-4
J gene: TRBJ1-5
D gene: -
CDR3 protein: CASSPDLGQPQHF
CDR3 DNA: TGTGCCAGCAGTCCCGACCTAGGTCAGCCCCAGCATTTT

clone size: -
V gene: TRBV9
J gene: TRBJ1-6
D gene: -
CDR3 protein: CASAGTNSPLHF
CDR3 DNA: TGTGCCAGCGCAGGGACGAATTCACCCCTCCACTTT